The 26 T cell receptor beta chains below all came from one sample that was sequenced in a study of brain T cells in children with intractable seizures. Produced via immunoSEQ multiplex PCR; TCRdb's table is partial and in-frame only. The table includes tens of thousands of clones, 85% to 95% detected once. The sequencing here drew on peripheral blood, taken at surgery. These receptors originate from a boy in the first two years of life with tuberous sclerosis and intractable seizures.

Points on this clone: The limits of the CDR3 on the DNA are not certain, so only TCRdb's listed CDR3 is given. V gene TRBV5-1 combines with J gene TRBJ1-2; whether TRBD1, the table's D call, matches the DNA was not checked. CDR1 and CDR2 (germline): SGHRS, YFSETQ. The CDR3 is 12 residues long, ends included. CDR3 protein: CASSFFGSAHTF.

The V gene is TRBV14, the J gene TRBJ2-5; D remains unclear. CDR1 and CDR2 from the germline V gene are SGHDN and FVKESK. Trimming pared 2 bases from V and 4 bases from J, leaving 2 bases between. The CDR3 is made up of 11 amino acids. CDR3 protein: CASSQLETQYF. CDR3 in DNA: TGTGCCAGCAGCCAACTAGAGACCCAGTACTTC.

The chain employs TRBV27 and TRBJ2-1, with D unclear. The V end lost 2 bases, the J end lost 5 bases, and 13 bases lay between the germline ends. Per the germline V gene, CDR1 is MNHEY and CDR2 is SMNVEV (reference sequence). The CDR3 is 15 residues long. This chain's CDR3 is CASSLDGRQDNEQFF. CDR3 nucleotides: TGTGCCAGCAGTTTAGATGGGCGCCAGGACAATGAGCAGTTCTTC.

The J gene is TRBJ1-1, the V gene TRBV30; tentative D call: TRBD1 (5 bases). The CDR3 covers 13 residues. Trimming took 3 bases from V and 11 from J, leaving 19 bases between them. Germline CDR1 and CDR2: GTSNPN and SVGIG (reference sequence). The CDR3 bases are TGTGCCTGGAGAGTCCCCGGGACCCCGGGGGCTTTCTTT. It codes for CAWRVPGTPGAFF.

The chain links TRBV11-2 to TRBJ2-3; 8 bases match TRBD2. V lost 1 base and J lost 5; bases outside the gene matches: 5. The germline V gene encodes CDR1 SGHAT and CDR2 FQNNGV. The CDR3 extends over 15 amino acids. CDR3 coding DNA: TGTGCCAGCAGCTTAGGGACTAGCCACAGAGATACGCAGTATTTT. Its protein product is CASSLGTSHRDTQYF. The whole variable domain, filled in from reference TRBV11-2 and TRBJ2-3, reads EAGVAQSPRYKIIEKRQSVAFWCNPISGHATLYWYQQILGQGPKLLIQFQNNGVVDDSQLPKDRFSAERLKGVDSTLKIQPAKLEDSAVYLCASSLGTSHRDTQYFGPGTRLTVL.

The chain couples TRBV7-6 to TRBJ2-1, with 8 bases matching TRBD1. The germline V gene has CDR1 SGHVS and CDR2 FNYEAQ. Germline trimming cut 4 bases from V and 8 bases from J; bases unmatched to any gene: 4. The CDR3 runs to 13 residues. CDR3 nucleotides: TGTGCCAGCAGCTACAGGACAGGGTATGAGCAGTTCTTC. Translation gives CASSYRTGYEQFF. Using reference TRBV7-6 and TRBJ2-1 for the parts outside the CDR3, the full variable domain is GAGVSQSPRYKVTKRGQDVALRCDPISGHVSLYWYRQALGQGPEFLTYFNYEAQQDKSGLPNDRFSAERPEGSISTLTIQRTEQRDSAMYRCASSYRTGYEQFFGPGTRLTVL.

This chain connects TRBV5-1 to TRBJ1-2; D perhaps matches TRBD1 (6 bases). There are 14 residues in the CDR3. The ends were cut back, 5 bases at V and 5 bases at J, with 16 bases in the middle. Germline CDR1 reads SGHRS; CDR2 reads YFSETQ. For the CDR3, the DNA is TGCGCCAGCAGTCAACAGGGCGGGAGGTATGGCTACACCTTC. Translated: CASSQQGGRYGYTF.

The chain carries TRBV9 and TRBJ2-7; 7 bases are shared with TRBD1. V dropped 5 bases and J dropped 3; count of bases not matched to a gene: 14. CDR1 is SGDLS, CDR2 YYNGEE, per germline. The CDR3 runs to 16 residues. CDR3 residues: CASSVHPGTAFYEQYF. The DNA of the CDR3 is TGTGCCAGCAGTGTCCATCCGGGGACAGCCTTCTACGAGCAGTACTTC.

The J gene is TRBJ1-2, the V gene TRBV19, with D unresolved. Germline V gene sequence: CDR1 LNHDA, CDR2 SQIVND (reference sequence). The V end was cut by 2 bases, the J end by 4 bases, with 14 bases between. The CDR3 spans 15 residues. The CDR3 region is CASSIFGGRGYGYTF. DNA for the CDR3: TGTGCCAGTAGTATATTTGGCGGACGGGGCTATGGCTACACCTTC. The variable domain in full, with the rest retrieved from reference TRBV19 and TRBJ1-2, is DGGITQSPKYLFRKEGQNVTLSCEQNLNHDAMYWYRQDPGQGLRLIYYSQIVNDFQKGDIAEGYSVSREKKESFPLTVTSAQKNPTAFYLCASSIFGGRGYGYTFGSGTRLTVV.

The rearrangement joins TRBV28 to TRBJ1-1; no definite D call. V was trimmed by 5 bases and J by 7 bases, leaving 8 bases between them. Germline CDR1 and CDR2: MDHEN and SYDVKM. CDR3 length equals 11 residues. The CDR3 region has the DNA TGTGCCAGCAGTACAGTCTTTGAAGCTTTCTTT. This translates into CASSTVFEAFF.

CDR3: CASSPRGGLKETQYF. Here the CDR3 DNA reads TGTGCCAGCAGCCCCAGGGGTGGACTAAAAGAGACCCAGTACTTC. This chain connects TRBV7-6 to TRBJ2-5; tentatively, D is TRBD1 or TRBD2 (6 bases each). This CDR3 has 15 amino acids. Trimming took 5 bases from V and 3 from J, leaving 16 bases between them. CDR1 is SGHVS, CDR2 FNYEAQ, per germline.

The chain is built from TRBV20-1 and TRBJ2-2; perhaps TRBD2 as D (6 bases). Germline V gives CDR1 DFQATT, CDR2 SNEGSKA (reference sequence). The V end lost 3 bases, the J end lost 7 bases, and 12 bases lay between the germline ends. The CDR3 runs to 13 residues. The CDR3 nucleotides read TGCAGTGCTAGTTATATGGGGGGCGGGGAGCTGTTTTTT. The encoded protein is CSASYMGGGELFF.

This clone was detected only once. CDR3 DNA: TGTGCCAGCAGCTTGTTCCAGGACAGGTCTTTTGGCTACACCTTC. Translation: CASSLFQDRSFGYTF. The chain recombines TRBV13 with TRBJ1-2, with 7 bases matching TRBD1. The CDR3 totals 15 residues. Trimming removed 3 bases from V and 7 bases from J; junction bases left unmatched: 11. Germline CDR1 and CDR2: PRHDT and FYEKMQ (reference sequence).

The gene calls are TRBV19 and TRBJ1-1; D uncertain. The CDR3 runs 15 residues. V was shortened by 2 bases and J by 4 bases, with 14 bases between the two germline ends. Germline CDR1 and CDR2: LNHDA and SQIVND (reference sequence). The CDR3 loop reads CASSIRTSRSTEAFF. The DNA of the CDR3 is TGTGCCAGTAGTATACGGACTTCCAGAAGCACTGAAGCTTTCTTT.

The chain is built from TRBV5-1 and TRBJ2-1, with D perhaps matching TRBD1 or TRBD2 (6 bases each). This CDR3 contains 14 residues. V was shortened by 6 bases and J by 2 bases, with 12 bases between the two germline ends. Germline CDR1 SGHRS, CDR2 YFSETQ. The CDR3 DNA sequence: TGCGCCAGCATAGCGGACAGCGCCTACAATGAGCAGTTCTTC. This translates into CASIADSAYNEQFF.

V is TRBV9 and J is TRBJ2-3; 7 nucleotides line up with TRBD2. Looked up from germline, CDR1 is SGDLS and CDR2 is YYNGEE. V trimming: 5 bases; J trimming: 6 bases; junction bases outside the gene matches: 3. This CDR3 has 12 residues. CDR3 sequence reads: CASSYGGDTQYF. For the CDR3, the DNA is TGTGCCAGCAGTTACGGGGGGGATACGCAGTATTTT. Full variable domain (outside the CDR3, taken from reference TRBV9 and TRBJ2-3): DSGVTQTPKHLITATGQRVTLRCSPRSGDLSVYWYQQSLDQGLQFLIQYYNGEERAKGNILERFSAQQFPDLHSELNLSSLELGDSALYFCASSYGGDTQYFGPGTRLTVL.

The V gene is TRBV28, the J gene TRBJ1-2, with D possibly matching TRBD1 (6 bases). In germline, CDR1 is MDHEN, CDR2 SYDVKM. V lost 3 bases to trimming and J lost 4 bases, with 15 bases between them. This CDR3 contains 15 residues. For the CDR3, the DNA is TGTGCCAGCAGTTTGTCTCCCCCGGGGGCCTATGGCTACACCTTC. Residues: CASSLSPPGAYGYTF.

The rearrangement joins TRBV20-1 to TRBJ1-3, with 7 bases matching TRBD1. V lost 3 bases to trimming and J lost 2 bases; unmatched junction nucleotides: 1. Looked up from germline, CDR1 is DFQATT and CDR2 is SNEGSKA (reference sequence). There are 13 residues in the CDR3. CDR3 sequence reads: CSASTGAGNTIYF. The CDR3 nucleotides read TGCAGTGCTAGTACAGGGGCTGGAAACACCATATATTTT.

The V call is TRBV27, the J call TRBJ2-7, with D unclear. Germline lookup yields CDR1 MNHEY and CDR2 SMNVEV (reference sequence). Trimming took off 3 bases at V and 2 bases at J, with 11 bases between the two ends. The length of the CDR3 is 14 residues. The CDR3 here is CASSFNYPAYEQYF. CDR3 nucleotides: TGTGCCAGCAGTTTTAACTACCCGGCCTACGAGCAGTACTTC.

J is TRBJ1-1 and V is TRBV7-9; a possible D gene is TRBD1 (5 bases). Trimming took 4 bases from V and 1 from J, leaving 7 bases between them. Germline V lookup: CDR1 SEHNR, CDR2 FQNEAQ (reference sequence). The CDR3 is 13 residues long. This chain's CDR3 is CASSWTQNTEAFF. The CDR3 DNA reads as TGTGCCAGCAGCTGGACACAGAACACTGAAGCTTTCTTT. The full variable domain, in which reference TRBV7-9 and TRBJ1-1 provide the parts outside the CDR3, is DTGVSQNPRHKITKRGQNVTFRCDPISEHNRLYWYRQTLGQGPEFLTYFQNEAQLEKSRLLSDRFSAERPKGSFSTLEIQRTEQGDSAMYLCASSWTQNTEAFFGQGTRLTVV.

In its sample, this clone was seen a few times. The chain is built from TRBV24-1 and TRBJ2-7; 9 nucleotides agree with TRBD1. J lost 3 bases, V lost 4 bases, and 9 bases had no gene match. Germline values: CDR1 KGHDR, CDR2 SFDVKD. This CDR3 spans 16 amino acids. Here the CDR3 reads CATSESSGTGYYEQYF. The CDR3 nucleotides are TGTGCCACCAGTGAGTCTTCCGGGACAGGGTACTACGAGCAGTACTTC.

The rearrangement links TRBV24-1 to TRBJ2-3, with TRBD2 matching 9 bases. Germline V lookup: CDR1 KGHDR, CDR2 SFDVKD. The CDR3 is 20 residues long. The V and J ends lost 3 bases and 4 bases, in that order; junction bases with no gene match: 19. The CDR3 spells CATSDKGTSFQPVRADTQYF. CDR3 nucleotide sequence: TGTGCCACCAGTGATAAAGGGACTAGCTTTCAGCCAGTAAGGGCAGATACGCAGTATTTT.

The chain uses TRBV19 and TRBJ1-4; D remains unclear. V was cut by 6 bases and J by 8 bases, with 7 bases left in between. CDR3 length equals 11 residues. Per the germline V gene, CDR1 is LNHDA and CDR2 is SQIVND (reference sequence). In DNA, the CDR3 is TGTGCCAGTAGAGTGGGCGAAAAACTGTTTTTT. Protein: CASRVGEKLFF.

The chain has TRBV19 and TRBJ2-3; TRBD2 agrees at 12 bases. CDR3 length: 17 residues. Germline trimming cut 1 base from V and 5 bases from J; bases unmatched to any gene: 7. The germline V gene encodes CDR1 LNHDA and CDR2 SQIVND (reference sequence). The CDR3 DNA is TGTGCCAGTAGTATAGCCCACGGGACTAGCGGGTTAGATACGCAGTATTTT. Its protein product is CASSIAHGTSGLDTQYF.

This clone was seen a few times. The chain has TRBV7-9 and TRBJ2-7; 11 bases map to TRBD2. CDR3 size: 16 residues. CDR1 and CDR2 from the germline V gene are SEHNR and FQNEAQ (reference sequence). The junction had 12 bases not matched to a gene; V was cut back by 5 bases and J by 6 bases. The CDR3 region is CASSPRLAGLSGEQYF. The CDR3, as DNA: TGTGCCAGCAGCCCAAGACTAGCGGGATTATCGGGCGAGCAGTACTTC.

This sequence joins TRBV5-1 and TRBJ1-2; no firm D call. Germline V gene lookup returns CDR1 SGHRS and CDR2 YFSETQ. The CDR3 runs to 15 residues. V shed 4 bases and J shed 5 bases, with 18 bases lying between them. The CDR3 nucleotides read TGCGCCAGCAGCCGGGAGTCTTGGGCGCGATATGGCTACACCTTC. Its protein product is CASSRESWARYGYTF.